This T cell receptor (beta chain) appears in the sequencing data of a study of PD-1 blockade in classical Hodgkin lymphoma. The time point here: newly diagnosed, previously untreated cHL patient sample. The CD8+ T cells came from thawed PBMCs through magnetic negative selection. CDR3 size: 16 residues. Germline CDR1 is SGHDT and CDR2 is YYEEEE. The V and J ends lost 0 bases and 3 bases, in that order; junction bases with no gene match: 5. TCRdb's copy holds only in-frame clones and misses some; the assay was immunoSEQ multiplex PCR. The top ten clones hold roughly 7% of a sample with 19,000 or so clones, about 87% of them seen once.

Sequenced: CD8+ T cells from blood. The chain links TRBV5-6 to TRBJ2-2; 7 bases match TRBD2. The TCR originated in a human donor with classical Hodgkin lymphoma. CDR3 sequence (DNA): TGTGCCAGCAGCTTGGGCGGGAGTCGGGACACCGGGGAGCTGTTTTTT. The encoded protein is CASSLGGSRDTGELFF.